The clone carrying this TCR beta chain has only one observation. The PCR contained 60 Vbeta and 13 Jbeta primers. TCRdb's table, derived via immunoSEQ multiplex PCR, lists solely in-frame clones and lacks some. Of tens of thousands of clones listed, about four fifths are singletons. The record originates from a study of cytomegalovirus exposure and HLA in healthy donors. V was pared by 4 bases and J by 2 bases, with 12 bases between. The CDR3 spans 14 residues. From germline, CDR1 is SEHNR and CDR2 FQNEAQ (reference sequence). The sequenced sample consisted of PBMCs. The receptor was isolated from a woman in her twenties or thirties in good health and CMV-seronegative. This rearrangement joins TRBV7-9 to TRBJ2-7, with D perhaps TRBD1 (6 bases). CDR3 protein: CASSSGAFTYEQYF. The CDR3 DNA reads as TGTGCCAGCAGCTCAGGGGCCTTCACCTACGAGCAGTACTTC.